One and the same sample provided the 20 T cell receptor beta chains below, sequenced in a study of molecular identifiers for immune sequencing clone quantification. TCRdb re-derived calls from the PCR reads in MiXCR, one entry per CDR3 protein. This table holds hundreds of thousands of distinct CDR3 sequences, around 25% found once. Sequencing was done on a sample of naive CD8+ T cells from blood, with Jurkat cell RNA spiked in. Subset defined: FACS-sorted CD8+CD4-CCR7+CD45RA+ naive T cells. The receptors here all came from a human donor in good health. Some libraries in this study had Jurkat cell RNA spiked in.

This clonotype was observed many times. This chain uses TRBV5-1 with TRBJ2-1; D may be TRBD1 (6 bases). V was trimmed by 4 bases and J by 5 bases, leaving 16 bases between them. The CDR3 has 15 amino acids. Germline lookup yields CDR1 SGHRS and CDR2 YFSETQ. CDR3 amino acids: CASSPISPGDNEQFF. In DNA form, the CDR3 reads TGCGCCAGCAGCCCCATATCCCCAGGGGACAATGAGCAGTTCTTC.

This clonotype was detected only once. The J gene is TRBJ2-1, the V gene TRBV6-6, with a weak D call TRBD2 (5 bases). The V gene's germline CDR1 is MNHNY and CDR2 SVGAGI (reference sequence). V shed 5 bases and J shed 5 bases, with 13 bases lying between them. This CDR3 is 14 amino acids long. CDR3 residues: CASSAGLSHNEQFF. CDR3 coding DNA: TGTGCCAGCAGTGCCGGACTTAGCCACAATGAGCAGTTCTTC.

This clonotype was counted at least ten times. The rearrangement uses TRBV12-3 or TRBV12-4 and TRBJ2-6; 10 nucleotides match TRBD1. The CDR3 contains 17 residues. Losses at the gene ends were 5 bases for V and 0 bases for J; bases not matched to a gene: 4. The CDR3 spells CASSRDRGPSGANVLTF. The CDR3, as DNA: TGTGCCAGCAGTCGGGACAGGGGACCCTCTGGGGCCAACGTCCTGACTTTC.

This clonotype was observed a few times. The V call is TRBV7-9, the J call TRBJ1-4; D gene unclear. CDR1 and CDR2 from the germline V gene are SEHNR and FQNEAQ (reference sequence). Trimming shortened V by 1 base and J by 0 bases, and 9 bases separated the two germline ends. This CDR3 is built from 16 residues. The CDR3 region has the DNA TGTGCCAGCAGCTTAGTCACAATTGCAACTAATGAAAAACTGTTTTTT. Translated, it gives CASSLVTIATNEKLFF. Using reference TRBV7-9 and TRBJ1-4 for the parts outside the CDR3, the full variable domain is DTGVSQNPRHKITKRGQNVTFRCDPISEHNRLYWYRQTLGQGPEFLTYFQNEAQLEKSRLLSDRFSAERPKGSFSTLEIQRTEQGDSAMYLCASSLVTIATNEKLFFGSGTQLSVL.

Points on this clonotype: A read error may explain this, as a much larger clone is one base away. The chain joins TRBV4-1 to TRBJ1-1, with 9 bases that match TRBD1. This CDR3 is 16 amino acids long. The germline CDR1 and CDR2 sequences are MGHRA and YSYEKL. The CDR3 DNA reads as TGCGCCAGCAGCCAAGCGGACAGGGGACTGAACACTGAAGCTTACTTT. This codes for CASSQADRGLNTEAYF.

This clonotype was detected a few times. The rearrangement joins TRBV6-5 to TRBJ2-1; D gene unclear. This CDR3 comprises 16 residues. From germline, CDR1 is MNHEY and CDR2 SVGAGI. Between the trimmed V and J ends, which lost 0 bases and 0 bases, there was a span of 9 bases. CDR3 coding DNA: TGTGCCAGCAGTTACTCGGAGAGTGTCTCCTACAATGAGCAGTTCTTC. It yields the protein CASSYSESVSYNEQFF.

About this clonotype: It may be a read error: a sequence one base away is much more abundant. The chain has TRBV5-3 and TRBJ2-7; D gene ambiguous. TRBV5-3 is given ORF status, its function remaining uncertain. The CDR3 runs 14 residues. This chain's CDR3 is CASSFEVLPMEQCF. DNA of the CDR3: TGTGCCAGCAGCTTCGAGGTCCTCCCCATGGAGCAGTGCTTC.

This clonotype was observed at least ten times. The chain joins TRBV6-5 to TRBJ2-3; TRBD1 aligns across 11 bases. The V gene's germline CDR1 is MNHEY and CDR2 SVGAGI. The J segment lost 4 bases and the V segment lost 1 base, leaving 13 bases of the junction unmatched. The CDR3 has 19 residues. CDR3 nucleotides: TGTGCCAGCAGTTACTTAGAGTGGACAGGGGGCAAAATATCAGATACGCAGTATTTT. Translating gives CASSYLEWTGGKISDTQYF.

The chain carries TRBV7-6 and TRBJ2-5; D is uncertain. The germline V gene has CDR1 SGHVS and CDR2 FNYEAQ. V lost 2 bases and J lost 5, with 9 bases in between. The CDR3 consists of 13 residues. In nucleotides, the CDR3 is TGTGCCAGCAGCTTACGGTCTGCGGAGACCCAGTACTTC. It encodes CASSLRSAETQYF. The full variable domain, completed using reference TRBV7-6 and TRBJ2-5, is GAGVSQSPRYKVTKRGQDVALRCDPISGHVSLYWYRQALGQGPEFLTYFNYEAQQDKSGLPNDRFSAERPEGSISTLTIQRTEQRDSAMYRCASSLRSAETQYFGPGTRLLVL.

This chain connects TRBV18 to TRBJ2-3, with D possibly matching TRBD1 (6 bases). CDR1 and CDR2 (germline): KGHSH, LQKENI. V lost 8 bases, J lost 2 bases, and 17 bases lay in between. This CDR3 spans 15 amino acids. CDR3 nucleotide sequence: TGTGCCAGCACGCGAACGACAGGCCTCACAGATACGCAGTATTTT. It codes for CASTRTTGLTDTQYF.

This clonotype occurred many times. The chain joins TRBV29-1 to TRBJ1-1, with D maybe TRBD1 (5 bases). This CDR3 spans 14 amino acids. From germline, CDR1 is SQVTM and CDR2 ANQGSEA. The V gene lost 6 bases and the J gene lost 6 bases, with 20 bases spanning the gap. The CDR3 sequence is CSVGWEQGGAEAFF. The DNA for the CDR3 is TGCAGCGTCGGTTGGGAGCAGGGTGGGGCTGAAGCTTTCTTT.

This clonotype was recorded at least ten times. V usage is TRBV29-1 and J usage is TRBJ2-5, with D maybe TRBD2 (7 bases). Germline V gives CDR1 SQVTM, CDR2 ANQGSEA. Trimming took off 6 bases at V and 7 bases at J, with 21 bases between the two ends. This CDR3 comprises 14 residues. In DNA form, the CDR3 reads TGCAGCGTCGAGCCCGCGGGGGCTGGGGTGACCCAGTACTTC. It codes for CSVEPAGAGVTQYF.

This sequence joins TRBV20-1 and TRBJ2-7; weak D call: TRBD2 (6 bases). V was shortened by 0 bases and J by 7 bases, with 16 bases between the two germline ends. The V gene's germline CDR1 is DFQATT and CDR2 SNEGSKA (reference sequence). The CDR3 contains 14 residues. CDR3 bases: TGCAGTGCTAGAGATCAGAGGCTAGCGTGGGAGCAGTACTTC. It encodes CSARDQRLAWEQYF.

A remark on this clonotype: Since a much larger clone is just one base distant, this may be a read error. The rearrangement joins TRBV5-6 to TRBJ1-1; no firm D call. Germline lookup yields CDR1 SGHDT and CDR2 YYEEEE. The CDR3 runs 14 residues. V gave up 3 bases and J gave up 7 bases, with 16 bases separating them. The CDR3 coding sequence is TGTGCCAGCAGCTGGTATTCCGATTTGGGTGAAGCTTTCTTT. Encoded protein: CASSWYSDLGEAFF. Filled out from reference TRBV5-6 and TRBJ1-1, the complete variable domain reads DAGVTQSPTHLIKTRGQQVTLRCSPKSGHDTVSWYQQALGQGPQFIFQYYEEEERQRGNFPDRFSGHQFPNYSSELNVNALLLGDSALYLCASSWYSDLGEAFFGQGTRLTVV.

This clonotype was observed a few times. CDR3 nucleotides: TGTGCCTGGAGTGTAGGGATCGTGGGAGGGGAGCAGTACTTC. It specifies CAWSVGIVGGEQYF. The V gene is TRBV30, the J gene TRBJ2-7; 7 bases line up with TRBD2. The CDR3 totals 14 residues. CDR1 and CDR2 from the germline V gene are GTSNPN and SVGIG (reference sequence). V was pared by 0 bases and J by 7 bases, with 9 bases of the junction left unmatched.

Regarding this clonotype: One end of the junction is discordant with germline, which a read error may explain. The J gene is TRBJ2-3, the V gene TRBV7-9; the D gene is possibly TRBD1 (5 bases). The germline V gene has CDR1 SEHNR and CDR2 FQNEAQ (reference sequence). The CDR3 extends over 15 amino acids. For the CDR3, the DNA is TGTGCCAGCAGCCCGAGCTCGAGCCTGACAGATGCGCAGTATTTT. Residues: CASSPSSSLTDAQYF.

Points on this clonotype: With a much larger clone just one base away, this may be a read error. This chain uses TRBV20-1 with TRBJ2-2, with 7 nucleotides matching TRBD2. Looked up from germline, CDR1 is DFQATT and CDR2 is SNEGSKA (reference sequence). With V trimmed by 0 bases and J by 1 base, 5 bases remained unmatched. The CDR3 spans 16 residues. CDR3 amino acids: CSARDTGGRNTGELFF. CDR3 nucleotides: TGCAGTGCTAGAGATACTGGCGGGAGGAACACCGGGGAGCTGTTTTTT.

With respect to this clonotype: A clone one base away is much larger, so this may be a read error. Given the absence of the conserved phenylalanine or tryptophan at the CDR3 end, a read error is likely. The chain couples TRBV5-1 to TRBJ2-7; D may be TRBD1 (5 bases). The CDR3 spans 16 residues. V lost 2 bases to trimming and J lost 3 bases, with 18 bases between them. Germline V gives CDR1 SGHRS, CDR2 YFSETQ. CDR3: CASSFSERQPGYEQYL. The CDR3 DNA reads TGCGCCAGCAGCTTTAGTGAGAGACAGCCAGGCTACGAGCAGTACCTC.

Concerning this clonotype itself: This may arise from a read error, as a much more abundant clone is one base away. The chain links TRBV6-6 to TRBJ1-5; tentatively, D is TRBD1 (6 bases). The CDR3 runs to 15 residues. In germline, CDR1 is MNHNY, CDR2 SVGAGI (reference sequence). The CDR3 sequence: CASSWDTQSSQPQQF. The CDR3 DNA follows: TGTGCCAGCAGTTGGGACACCCAATCCAGTCAGCCCCAGCAGTTT.

V usage is TRBV6-5 and J usage is TRBJ2-7; D not certain. The germline CDR1 and CDR2 sequences are MNHEY and SVGAGI. CDR3 length: 14 amino acids. Deletions cut 5 bases from V and 4 bases from J, with 15 bases between. CDR3 residues: CASSTNIQLYEQYF. DNA of the CDR3: TGTGCCAGCAGTACCAATATCCAGCTATACGAGCAGTACTTC.